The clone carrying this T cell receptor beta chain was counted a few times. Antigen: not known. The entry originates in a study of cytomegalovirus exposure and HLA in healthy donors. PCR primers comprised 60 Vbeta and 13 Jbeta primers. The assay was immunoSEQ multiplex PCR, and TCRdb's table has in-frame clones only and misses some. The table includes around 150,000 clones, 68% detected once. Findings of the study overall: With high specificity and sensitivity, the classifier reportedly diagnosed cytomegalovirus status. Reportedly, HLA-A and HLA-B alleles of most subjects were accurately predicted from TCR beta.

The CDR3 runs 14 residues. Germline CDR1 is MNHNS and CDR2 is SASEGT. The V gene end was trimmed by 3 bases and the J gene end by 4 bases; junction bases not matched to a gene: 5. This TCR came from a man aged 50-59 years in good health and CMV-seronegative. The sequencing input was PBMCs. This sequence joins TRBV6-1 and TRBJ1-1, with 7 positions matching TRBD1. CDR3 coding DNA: TGTGCCAGCAGTGACCCGGGACAGCTCACTGAAGCTTTCTTT. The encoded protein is CASSDPGQLTEAFF.